The sample holds many counts of the clone carrying this TCR beta chain. The antigen is undetermined. This record comes from a study of CD8 T cells in ankylosing spondylitis. TCRdb passed the 5' RACE reads through MiXCR, listing each CDR3 protein once. Of 500,000 to 650,000 distinct CDR3 sequences in the sample, 5.3% are singletons; the top ten hold approximately 4%. General study points: Within ankylosing spondylitis blood, a TCR beta motif made up of eight or nine highly homologous variants appeared to be characteristic.

V lost 3 bases and J lost 9, with 10 bases in between. The length of the CDR3 is 12 residues. Germline loops: CDR1 SGHRS, CDR2 YFSETQ. This TCR was sampled from a male donor with ankylosing spondylitis. Input material: blood, either unsorted or a sorted T cell fraction (not recorded which). The rearrangement links TRBV5-1 to TRBJ2-1; D is possibly TRBD1 (6 bases). CDR3 bases: TGCGCCAGCAGCTCGGTACAGGGTGAGCAGTTCTTC. Residues: CASSSVQGEQFF.